The clone carrying this T cell receptor (beta chain) was seen only a few times. Its target is not known. This CDR3 is 14 amino acids long. With 0 bases removed from V and 7 bases from J, the gap between germline ends came to 9 bases. Germline V gene data show CDR1 as SGHDN and CDR2 as FVKESK. This sample is drawn from a study of blood T cells in healthy people across ages. Study-level results: PBMC samples, being unsorted, prevented any conclusive comparison of naive and antigen-experienced cells. A roughly linear age-dependent decrease characterized TCR beta diversity per million T cells.

The use of a sample-barcoded 5' primer and a J-beta primer mix characterized a second PCR of roughly 6 to 11 cycles. A template-switch adaptor that had 12 random nucleotides put a tag on each cDNA molecule. TCRdb independently ran MiXCR on the 5' RACE reads; one entry per CDR3 protein. The sample lists 650,000 to 1,000,000 distinct CDR3 sequences, 35% to 60% occurring once. The specimen was blood. The chain recombines TRBV14 with TRBJ1-4; D gene uncertain. This clonotype was obtained from a man aged 80 or over in good health. CDR3 coding DNA: TGTGCCAGCAGCCAAGATTTCGGAGTTGAAAAACTGTTTTTT. Protein sequence: CASSQDFGVEKLFF.